A single T cell receptor beta chain is shown here with its context. This clonotype was found many times. Its antigen is unknown. No per-base quality is available; no much larger clone lies one base away. The source of the sample is a study of neurological immune-mediated disorders (dated by TCRdb to between 2017 and 2020). Regarding the research as a whole: The study compared peripheral blood TCR-beta repertoires of HTLV-I-associated myelopathy (HAM/TSP) patients, multiple sclerosis patients and healthy controls using UMI-based sequencing. The approximately 100 TCR-beta libraries included longitudinal samples, technical triplicates and paired sorted CD4+ and CD8+ T-cell subsets alongside PBMC samples. The cohort was made up of approximately 69 subjects, consisting of 15 or so HAM/TSP patients, 35 or so multiple sclerosis patients and about 20 healthy controls. Overall results and qualifications from the work: The highest TCR clonal expansion was observed in HAM/TSP patients, whereas the lowest was observed in MS patients, even when compared with healthy controls. Expanded clones from different subjects shared no identical CDR3 amino acid sequences, which suggests that TCR-beta repertoires were private in all groups.

cDNA synthesis used template-switch 5'RACE with a primer carrying a 10-nucleotide random unique molecular identifier tagging each TCR transcript. Every sequencing run covered 15-18 subjects and yielded more than 170 million TCR-beta sequences. The RNeasy kit was used for extraction of total RNA. TCR-beta VDJ regions were amplified with primers for the TCR constant region and the 5'RACE anchor, using the KAPA Real-time Library Amplification kit. A first PCR added sample indexes and Illumina adaptors, and a second PCR then raised library yield. After Ampure bead purification, the TCR product of roughly 650 bp was size-selected on a 2% E-gel SizeSelection system. Before pooling, library quality was assessed on a Bioanalyzer, concentration was determined with Qubit, and library quantification was performed with the Kapa Library Quantification kit. An Illumina HiSeq 2500 was used to sequence the libraries paired-end at 2 x 150 bp. To increase sequence diversity, roughly 24-32% phiX was spiked into each library pool. Per the source publication's procedure: The UMI-based MiGEC pipeline processed quality-filtered reads and removed over 85% of raw TCR sequences during error correction. IMGT germline references were used for aligning VDJ genes, and each clonotype was defined as a unique CDR3 amino acid sequence together with its V-J genes. VDJtools evaluated clonal expansion, Shannon diversity and CDR3 relatedness (CalcPairwiseDistances, ClusterSamples); CLCbio workbench built phylogenetic trees. A clone was classed as expanded if it had 8 or more unique UMIs, a cutoff based on coefficient-of-variation modelling across technical triplicates. TCRdb cleaned the public reads at Q25 with fastp, built clones with MiXCR and kept in-frame beta chains. Identical CDR3 proteins give one entry, which carries the most common genes and DNA. What appears here as the V and J calls and clone size reflects TCRdb's work, not the paper's. The sample profile shows around 41,000 distinct CDR3 sequences; about 14% of them were found once. The ten top clones hold approximately 4% of the sample.

Sorted-subset TCR libraries were prepared from around 1 million sorted CD4+ or CD8+ T cells. PBMCs were separated from peripheral blood using Ficoll-Hypaque density gradient centrifugation and then cryopreserved in liquid nitrogen. The study also sequenced paired sorted CD4+ and CD8+ subsets from healthy controls, HAM/TSP patients and MS patients. V and J are trimmed by 8 bases and 4 bases, and the gene matches miss 4 bases of the junction. Taken from cysteine to phenylalanine, the CDR3 has 12 residues. The read is trimmed to its CDR3 DNA, 36 bases read in frame from base 1. As encoded in the germline V gene, CDR1 is ENHRY while CDR2 is SYGVKD.

Sequencing was carried out using CD4+ T cells from blood. This TCR was recovered from a woman aged 55-69 years with HTLV-1-associated myelopathy (HAM/TSP). Recombination connected TRBV10-3 to TRBJ2-7, and TRBD1 matches 8 of the central bases. The DNA reads TGTGCCATCGGACAGGGATCGTACGAGCAGTACTTC. This codes for CAIGQGSYEQYF.